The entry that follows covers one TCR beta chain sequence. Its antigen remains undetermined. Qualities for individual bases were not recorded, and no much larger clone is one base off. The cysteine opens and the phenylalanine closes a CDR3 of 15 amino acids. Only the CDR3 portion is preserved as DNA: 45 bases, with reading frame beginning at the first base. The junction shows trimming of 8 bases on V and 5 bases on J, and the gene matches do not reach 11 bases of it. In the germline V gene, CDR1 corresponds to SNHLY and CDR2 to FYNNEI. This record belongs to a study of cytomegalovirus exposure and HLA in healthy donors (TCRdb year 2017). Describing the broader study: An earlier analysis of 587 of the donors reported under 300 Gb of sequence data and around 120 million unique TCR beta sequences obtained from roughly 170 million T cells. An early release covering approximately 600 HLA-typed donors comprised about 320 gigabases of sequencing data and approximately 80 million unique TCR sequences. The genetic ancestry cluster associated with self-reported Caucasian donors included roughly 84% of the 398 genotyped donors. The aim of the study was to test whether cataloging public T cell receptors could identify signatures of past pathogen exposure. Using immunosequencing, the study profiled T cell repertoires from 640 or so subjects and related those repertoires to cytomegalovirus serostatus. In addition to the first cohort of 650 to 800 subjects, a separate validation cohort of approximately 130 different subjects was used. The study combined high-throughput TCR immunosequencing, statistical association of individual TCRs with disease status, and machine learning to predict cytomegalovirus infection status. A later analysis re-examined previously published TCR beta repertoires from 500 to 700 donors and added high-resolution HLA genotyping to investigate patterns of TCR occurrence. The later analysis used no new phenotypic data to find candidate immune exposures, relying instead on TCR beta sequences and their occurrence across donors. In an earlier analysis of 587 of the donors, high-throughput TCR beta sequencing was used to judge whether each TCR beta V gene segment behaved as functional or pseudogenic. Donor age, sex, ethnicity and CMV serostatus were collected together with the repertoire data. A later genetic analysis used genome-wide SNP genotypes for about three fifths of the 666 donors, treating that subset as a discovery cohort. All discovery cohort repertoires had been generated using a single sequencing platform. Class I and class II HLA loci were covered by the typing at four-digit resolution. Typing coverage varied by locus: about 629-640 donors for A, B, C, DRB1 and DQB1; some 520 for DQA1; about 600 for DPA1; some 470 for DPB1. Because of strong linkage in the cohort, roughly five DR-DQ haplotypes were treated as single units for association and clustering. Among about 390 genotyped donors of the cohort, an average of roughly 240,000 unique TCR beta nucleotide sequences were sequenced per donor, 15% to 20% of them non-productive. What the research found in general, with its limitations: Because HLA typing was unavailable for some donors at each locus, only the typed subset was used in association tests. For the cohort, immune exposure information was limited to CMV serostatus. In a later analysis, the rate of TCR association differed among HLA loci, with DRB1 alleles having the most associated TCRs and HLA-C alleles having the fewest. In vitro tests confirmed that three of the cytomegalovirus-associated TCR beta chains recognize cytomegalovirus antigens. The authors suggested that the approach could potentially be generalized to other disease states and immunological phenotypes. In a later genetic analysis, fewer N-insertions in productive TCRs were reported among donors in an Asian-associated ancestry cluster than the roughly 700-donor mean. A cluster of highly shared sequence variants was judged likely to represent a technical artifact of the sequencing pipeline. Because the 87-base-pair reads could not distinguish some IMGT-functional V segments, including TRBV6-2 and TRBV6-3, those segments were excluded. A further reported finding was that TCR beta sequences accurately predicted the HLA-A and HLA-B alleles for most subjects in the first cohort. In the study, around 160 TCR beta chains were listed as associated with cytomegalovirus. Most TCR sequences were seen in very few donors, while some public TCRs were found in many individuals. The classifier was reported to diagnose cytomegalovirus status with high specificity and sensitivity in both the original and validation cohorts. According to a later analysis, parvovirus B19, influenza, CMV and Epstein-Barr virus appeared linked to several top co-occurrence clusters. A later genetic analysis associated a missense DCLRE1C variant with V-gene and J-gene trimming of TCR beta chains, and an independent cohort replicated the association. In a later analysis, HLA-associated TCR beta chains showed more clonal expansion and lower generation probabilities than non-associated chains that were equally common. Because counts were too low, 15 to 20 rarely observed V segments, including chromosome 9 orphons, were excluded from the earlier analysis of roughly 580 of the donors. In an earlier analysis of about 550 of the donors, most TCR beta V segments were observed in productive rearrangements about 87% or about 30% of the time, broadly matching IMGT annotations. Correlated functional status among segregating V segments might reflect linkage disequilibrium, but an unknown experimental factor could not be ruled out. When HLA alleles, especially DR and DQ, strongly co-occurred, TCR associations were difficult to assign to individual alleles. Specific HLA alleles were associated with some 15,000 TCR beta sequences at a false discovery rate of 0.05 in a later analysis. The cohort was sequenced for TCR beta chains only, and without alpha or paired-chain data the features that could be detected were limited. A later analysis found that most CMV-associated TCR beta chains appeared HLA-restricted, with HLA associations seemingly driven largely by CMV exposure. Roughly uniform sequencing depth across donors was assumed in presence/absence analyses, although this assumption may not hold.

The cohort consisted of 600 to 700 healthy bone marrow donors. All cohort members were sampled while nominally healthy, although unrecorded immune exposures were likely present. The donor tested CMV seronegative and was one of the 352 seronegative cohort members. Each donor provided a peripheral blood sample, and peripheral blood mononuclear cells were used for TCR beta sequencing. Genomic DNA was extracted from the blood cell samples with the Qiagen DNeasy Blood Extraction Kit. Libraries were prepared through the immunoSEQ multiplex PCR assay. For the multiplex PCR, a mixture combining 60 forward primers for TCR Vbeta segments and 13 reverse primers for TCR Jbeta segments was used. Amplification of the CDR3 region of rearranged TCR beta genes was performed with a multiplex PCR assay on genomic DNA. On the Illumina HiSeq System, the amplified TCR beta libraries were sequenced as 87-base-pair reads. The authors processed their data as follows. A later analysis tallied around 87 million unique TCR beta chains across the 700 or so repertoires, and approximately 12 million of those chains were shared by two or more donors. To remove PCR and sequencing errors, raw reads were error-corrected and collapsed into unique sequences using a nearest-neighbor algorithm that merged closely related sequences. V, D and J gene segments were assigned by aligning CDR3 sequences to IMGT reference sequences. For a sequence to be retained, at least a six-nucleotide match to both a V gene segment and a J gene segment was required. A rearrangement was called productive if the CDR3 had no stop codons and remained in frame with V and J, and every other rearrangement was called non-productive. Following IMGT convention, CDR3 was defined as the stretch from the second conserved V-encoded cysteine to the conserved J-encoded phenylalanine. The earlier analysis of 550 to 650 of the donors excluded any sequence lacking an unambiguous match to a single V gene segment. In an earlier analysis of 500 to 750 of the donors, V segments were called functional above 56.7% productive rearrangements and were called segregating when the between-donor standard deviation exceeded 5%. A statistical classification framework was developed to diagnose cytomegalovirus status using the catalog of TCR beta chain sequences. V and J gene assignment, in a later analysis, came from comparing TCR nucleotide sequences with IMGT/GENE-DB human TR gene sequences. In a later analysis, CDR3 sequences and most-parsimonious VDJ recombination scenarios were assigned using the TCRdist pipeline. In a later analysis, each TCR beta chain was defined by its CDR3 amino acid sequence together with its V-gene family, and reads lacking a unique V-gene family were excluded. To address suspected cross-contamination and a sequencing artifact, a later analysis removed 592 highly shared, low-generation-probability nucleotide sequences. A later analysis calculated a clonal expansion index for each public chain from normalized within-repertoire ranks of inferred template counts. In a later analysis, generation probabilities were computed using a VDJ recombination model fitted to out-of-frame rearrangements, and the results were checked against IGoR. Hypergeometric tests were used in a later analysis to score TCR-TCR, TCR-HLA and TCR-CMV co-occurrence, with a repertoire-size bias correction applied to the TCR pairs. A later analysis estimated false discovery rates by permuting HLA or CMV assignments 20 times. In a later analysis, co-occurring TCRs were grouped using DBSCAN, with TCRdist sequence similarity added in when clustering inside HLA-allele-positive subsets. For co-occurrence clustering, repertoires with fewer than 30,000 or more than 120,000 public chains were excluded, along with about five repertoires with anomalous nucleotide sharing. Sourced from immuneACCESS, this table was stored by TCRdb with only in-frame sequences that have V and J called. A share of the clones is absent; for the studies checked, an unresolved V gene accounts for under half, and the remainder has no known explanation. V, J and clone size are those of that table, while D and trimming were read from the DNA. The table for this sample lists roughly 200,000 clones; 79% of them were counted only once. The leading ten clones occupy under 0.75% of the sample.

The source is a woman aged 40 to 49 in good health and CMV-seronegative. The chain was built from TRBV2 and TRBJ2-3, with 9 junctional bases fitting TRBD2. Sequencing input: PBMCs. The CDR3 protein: CASSGLRGGVDTQYF. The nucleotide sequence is TGTGCCAGCTCTGGCCTGCGGGGGGGCGTAGATACGCAGTATTTT.